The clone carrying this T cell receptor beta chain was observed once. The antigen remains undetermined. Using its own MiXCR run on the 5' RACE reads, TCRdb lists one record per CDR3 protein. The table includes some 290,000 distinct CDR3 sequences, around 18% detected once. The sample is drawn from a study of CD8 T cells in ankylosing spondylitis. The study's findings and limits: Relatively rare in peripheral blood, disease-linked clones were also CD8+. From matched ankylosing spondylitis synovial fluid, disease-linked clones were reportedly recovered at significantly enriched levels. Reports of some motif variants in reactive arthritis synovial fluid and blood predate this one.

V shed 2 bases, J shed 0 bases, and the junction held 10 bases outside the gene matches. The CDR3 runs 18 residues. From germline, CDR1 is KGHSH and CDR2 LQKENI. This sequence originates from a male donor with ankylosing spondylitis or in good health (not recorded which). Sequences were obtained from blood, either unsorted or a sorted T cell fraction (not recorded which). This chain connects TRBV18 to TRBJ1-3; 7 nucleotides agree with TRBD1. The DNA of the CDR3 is TGTGCCAGCTCACCAGGAGGGACAGACCTTAGCTCTGGAAACACCATATATTTT. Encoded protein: CASSPGGTDLSSGNTIYF.